Listed below are T cell receptor beta chains from one sample, sequenced in a study of blood T cell repertoires in COVID-19. The assay was immunoSEQ multiplex PCR, and TCRdb's table has in-frame clones only and misses some. This sample has roughly 140,000 clones, with 75% to 90% found just once. The sequencing sample was made of peripheral blood. Receptors originate from a woman in her thirties or forties with acute or convalescent COVID-19. Both conserved end residues are part of each CDR3. D genes are given only for firm matches. Rows may omit the clone size; those that give it use once, few, many or a size class.

D gene,clone size,V gene,J gene,CDR3 protein,CDR3 DNA
TRBD2,NA,TRBV24-1,TRBJ2-3,CATSVVAGVKDTQYF,TGTGCCACCAGTGTAGTAGCGGGAGTTAAAGATACGCAGTATTTT
NA,NA,TRBV5-6,TRBJ1-1,CASSWGTSVSEAFF,TGTGCCAGCAGCTGGGGCACCTCCGTGTCTGAAGCTTTCTTT
NA,NA,TRBV19,TRBJ2-7,CASREATSGYEQYF,TGTGCCAGTCGCGAGGCTACCTCTGGTTACGAGCAGTACTTC
NA,NA,TRBV10-1,TRBJ2-3,CASSERRGLWSQYF,TGCGCCAGCAGTGAGAGGAGGGGGCTGTGGTCGCAGTATTTT
TRBD2,NA,TRBV7-3,TRBJ2-1,CASSRGLAGGQDEQFF,TGTGCCAGCAGCCGAGGACTAGCGGGGGGGCAAGATGAGCAGTTCTTC
NA,NA,TRBV29-1,TRBJ1-2,CSVEVTTGYYGYTF,TGCAGCGTTGAAGTCACTACAGGTTACTATGGCTACACCTTC
NA,NA,TRBV19,TRBJ2-7,CASSISWGDEQYF,TGTGCCAGTAGTATATCTTGGGGGGACGAGCAGTACTTC
NA,NA,TRBV12-5,TRBJ1-2,CASGPPPSGYGYTF,TGTGCTAGTGGACCGCCTCCGAGCGGCTATGGCTACACCTTC
TRBD2,NA,TRBV3-1/TRBV3-2,TRBJ2-1,CASSQVRGTEQFF,TGTGCCAGCAGCCAAGTGCGGGGGACTGAGCAGTTCTTC
TRBD1,NA,TRBV7-8,TRBJ1-1,CASSLTGENTEAFF,TGTGCCAGCAGCTTGACAGGGGAGAACACTGAAGCTTTCTTT
TRBD1,NA,TRBV19,TRBJ1-2,CASGLGQAINYGYTF,TGTGCCAGTGGGCTAGGACAGGCGATTAACTATGGCTACACCTTC
NA,NA,TRBV28,TRBJ2-7,CASSFAGQNSYEQYF,TGTGCCAGCAGTTTCGCCGGACAGAACTCCTACGAGCAGTACTTC
NA,NA,TRBV18,TRBJ2-1,CASSPEVQGQNNEQFF,TGTGCCAGCTCACCAGAGGTACAAGGTCAGAACAATGAGCAGTTCTTC
NA,NA,TRBV3-1/TRBV3-2,TRBJ1-1,CASSHAGWTTEAFF,TGTGCCAGCAGCCACGCAGGGTGGACCACTGAAGCTTTCTTT
NA,NA,TRBV12-5,TRBJ1-1,CASGLVPGGNTEAFF,TGTGCTAGTGGTTTGGTACCGGGAGGAAACACTGAAGCTTTCTTT
TRBD2,NA,TRBV6-1,TRBJ2-1,CASSEQLASGNEQFF,TGTGCCAGCAGTGAACAACTAGCGTCGGGGAATGAGCAGTTCTTC
NA,few,TRBV18,TRBJ1-1,CASSPPGDTEAFF,TGTGCCAGCTCACCACCGGGCGACACTGAAGCTTTCTTT
TRBD1,NA,TRBV28,TRBJ1-1,CASSPWTGGSHTEAFF,TGTGCCAGCAGCCCCTGGACAGGGGGCAGTCACACTGAAGCTTTCTTT
TRBD1,NA,TRBV18,TRBJ1-3,CASSLGQANSGNTIYF,TGTGCCAGCTCCCTGGGACAGGCGAACTCTGGAAACACCATATATTTT
NA,NA,TRBV6-4,TRBJ1-1,CASSEQVNTEAFF,TGTGCCAGCAGTGAACAGGTGAACACTGAAGCTTTCTTT
NA,few,TRBV2,TRBJ1-5,CASSVRRNQPQHF,TGTGCCAGCAGTGTGCGGAGAAATCAGCCCCAGCATTTT
NA,NA,TRBV7-2,TRBJ1-4,CASSPAPSWGIEKLFF,TGTGCCAGCAGCCCCGCACCTTCTTGGGGCATAGAAAAACTGTTTTTT
TRBD1,NA,TRBV4-1,TRBJ1-5,CASSRLPGQGLTQPQHF,TGCGCCAGCAGCCGCCTACCGGGACAGGGGCTGACTCAGCCCCAGCATTTT
TRBD2,NA,TRBV7-2,TRBJ2-7,CASSIGTSVLYEQYF,TGTGCCAGCAGCATCGGGACTAGCGTTCTCTACGAGCAGTACTTC
NA,NA,TRBV9,TRBJ2-2,CASSVDLVSNTGELFF,TGTGCCAGCAGCGTAGATCTAGTTTCGAACACCGGGGAGCTGTTTTTT
TRBD2,once,TRBV13,TRBJ2-2,CASSARVAGHTGELFF,TGTGCCAGCAGCGCCCGCGTAGCGGGACACACCGGGGAGCTGTTTTTT
NA,once,TRBV14,TRBJ2-7,CASSQEGGQPLREQYF,TGTGCCAGCAGCCAAGAAGGAGGGCAGCCTCTACGGGAGCAGTACTTC
NA,NA,TRBV5-4,TRBJ1-1,CAQSPGVNTEAFF,TGTGCCCAAAGTCCGGGGGTGAACACTGAAGCTTTCTTT
NA,NA,TRBV6-6,TRBJ2-7,CASSYSRSSYEQYF,TGTGCCAGCAGTTACTCTCGCAGTTCCTACGAGCAGTACTTC
NA,NA,TRBV24-1,TRBJ2-2,CATRPTANTGELFF,TGTGCCACCAGACCGACAGCGAACACCGGGGAGCTGTTTTTT
NA,NA,TRBV3-1/TRBV3-2,TRBJ1-5,CASSQERGSNQPQHF,TGTGCCAGCAGCCAAGAAAGGGGAAGCAATCAGCCCCAGCATTTT
NA,NA,TRBV3-1/TRBV3-2,TRBJ1-5,CASSQAGVRGNQPQHF,TGTGCCAGCAGCCAAGCAGGGGTAAGGGGCAATCAGCCCCAGCATTTT
NA,NA,TRBV2,TRBJ2-7,CASKEVYEQYF,TGTGCCAGCAAAGAGGTCTACGAGCAGTACTTC
TRBD2,few,TRBV6-5,TRBJ2-2,CASSRTSANTGELFF,TGTGCCAGCAGTCGGACTAGCGCGAACACCGGGGAGCTGTTTTTT
NA,NA,TRBV6-5,TRBJ1-1,CASAQASNTEAFF,TGTGCCAGCGCACAGGCTTCGAACACTGAAGCTTTCTTT
TRBD2,NA,TRBV6-5,TRBJ2-7,CASRKSGTIPYEQYF,TGTGCCAGCAGAAAATCCGGGACTATTCCTTACGAGCAGTACTTC
NA,NA,TRBV29-1,TRBJ1-1,CSVGQVANTEAFF,TGCAGCGTTGGACAGGTCGCGAACACTGAAGCTTTCTTT
TRBD2,NA,TRBV28,TRBJ2-2,CASRGSGGPNTGELFF,TGTGCCAGCAGAGGTAGCGGGGGCCCCAACACCGGGGAGCTGTTTTTT
NA,few,TRBV11-1,TRBJ1-2,CASSLARGNYGYTF,TGTGCCAGCAGCCTCGCCAGGGGAAACTATGGCTACACCTTC
NA,NA,TRBV7-2,TRBJ2-1,CASIPHGSGEQFF,TGTGCCAGCATCCCTCATGGATCGGGTGAGCAGTTCTTC
NA,NA,TRBV4-2,TRBJ1-2,CASSEMTEHYGYTF,TGTGCCAGCAGCGAAATGACAGAGCACTATGGCTACACCTTC
TRBD2,NA,TRBV9,TRBJ2-3,CASSVVVDAGGSTDTQYF,TGTGCCAGCAGCGTAGTTGTTGATGCGGGAGGTTCGACAGATACGCAGTATTTT
NA,NA,TRBV10-3,TRBJ1-6,CAIRADSSSYNSPLHF,TGTGCCATCAGGGCAGACAGCAGCTCCTATAATTCACCCCTCCACTTT
TRBD2,NA,TRBV7-9,TRBJ2-5,CASSLITSGRGETQYF,TGTGCCAGCAGCTTAATCACTAGCGGGAGAGGTGAGACCCAGTACTTC
TRBD1,NA,TRBV5-4,TRBJ2-7,CASSPRTGDEQYF,TGTGCCAGCAGCCCCAGGACAGGCGACGAGCAGTACTTC
TRBD1,once,TRBV20-1,TRBJ2-2,CSASRGQGPPTSPGELFF,TGCAGTGCTAGTCGCGGACAGGGCCCTCCTACTAGTCCCGGGGAGCTGTTTTTT
TRBD2,NA,TRBV27,TRBJ2-7,CASRSLGKAGGQDEQYF,TGTGCCAGCAGGTCCTTGGGGAAGGCGGGGGGGCAAGACGAGCAGTACTTC
NA,NA,TRBV9,TRBJ1-2,CASTPGGGYYGYTF,TGTGCCAGCACCCCTGGGGGGGGATATTATGGCTACACCTTC
TRBD1,NA,TRBV28,TRBJ1-2,CASSFPTGGYTF,TGTGCCAGCAGTTTCCCGACAGGGGGCTACACCTTC
NA,NA,TRBV6-6,TRBJ2-7,CASSYQSSSYEQYF,TGTGCCAGCAGTTACCAGTCCTCCTCCTACGAGCAGTACTTC